The 20 T cell receptor beta chains in this list originate from one sample, sequenced in a study of blood T cell repertoires in COVID-19 (dated by TCRdb to between 2020 and 2021). Library method: the immunoSEQ multiplex PCR assay. As stored in TCRdb, this immuneACCESS dataset retains in-frame rearrangements with V and J assigned. A fraction of the clones does not appear; measured against another copy, unresolved V genes explain less than half of the discrepancy, and the remainder lacks a known reason. The sample profile shows about 240,000 clones; more than 70% of them were found once. The ten most abundant clones make up 9% to 15% of the sample. What was sequenced was peripheral blood. All receptors derive from a man at least 80 years old with acute or convalescent COVID-19.

The J gene is TRBJ2-5, the V gene TRBV6-5; 7 bases fit TRBD1. Per the germline V gene, CDR1 is MNHEY and CDR2 is SVGAGI. The CDR3 extends over 14 amino acids. V shed 5 bases and J 1 base; nucleotides not matched to a gene: 4. CDR3: CASSPRQGQETQYF. CDR3 nucleotide sequence: TGTGCCAGCAGTCCCCGACAGGGCCAAGAGACCCAGTACTTC.

This clone showed up just a few times. This chain links TRBV2 with TRBJ2-2; weak D call: TRBD2 (6 bases). Germline CDR1 SNHLY, CDR2 FYNNEI. The CDR3 has 15 amino acids. V lost 2 bases, J lost 2 bases, and 9 bases lay in between. CDR3 sequence reads: CASSERRGNTGELFF. In DNA, the CDR3 is TGTGCCAGCAGTGAACGGCGGGGAAACACCGGGGAGCTGTTTTTT.

This clone was seen just once. The gene calls are TRBV2 and TRBJ1-5; no clear D gene. Germline V gene lookup returns CDR1 SNHLY and CDR2 FYNNEI. The V end lost 4 bases, the J end lost 0 bases, and 16 bases lay between the germline ends. This CDR3 comprises 17 residues. The CDR3 region has the DNA TGTGCCAGCAGTGCGCGGGCAGGCCTTTATAGCAATCAGCCCCAGCATTTT. It yields the protein CASSARAGLYSNQPQHF.

The V and J genes are TRBV5-1 and TRBJ2-7; D is perhaps TRBD1 (5 bases). This CDR3 comprises 13 residues. The germline V and J ends were trimmed by 5 bases and 3 bases, with 12 bases remaining between them. CDR1 and CDR2 from the germline V gene are SGHRS and YFSETQ. The CDR3 protein is CASRTGPSYEQYF. The CDR3 DNA sequence: TGCGCCAGCAGAACAGGTCCCAGCTACGAGCAGTACTTC.

The rearrangement links TRBV11-3 to TRBJ2-1, with 10 bases identical to TRBD2. The germline gives CDR1 SGHNT, CDR2 YENEEA. J gave up 0 bases and V 3 bases, and 5 bases lay outside the gene matches. CDR3 length: 17 residues. The CDR3 loop is CASSFFSGGSSYNEQFF. The CDR3 coding sequence is TGTGCCAGCAGCTTTTTTAGCGGGGGGAGCTCCTACAATGAGCAGTTCTTC.

This chain joins TRBV28 and TRBJ1-1; no definite D call. This CDR3 spans 14 amino acids. With 6 bases removed from V and 1 base from J, the gap between germline ends came to 12 bases. Looked up from germline, CDR1 is MDHEN and CDR2 is SYDVKM. The CDR3, as DNA: TGTGCCAGCAGCATTCTTTCGGGGAACACTGAAGCTTTCTTT. Protein sequence: CASSILSGNTEAFF.

The chain employs TRBV9 and TRBJ1-1; tentatively, D is TRBD1 (6 bases). CDR1 is SGDLS and CDR2 is YYNGEE in the germline V gene. The CDR3 has 17 amino acids. Trimming took 0 bases from V and 0 from J, leaving 15 bases between them. The CDR3 protein is CASSVALLGAMNTEAFF. The CDR3 nucleotides read TGTGCCAGCAGCGTAGCCCTGTTGGGGGCGATGAACACTGAAGCTTTCTTT.

This chain uses TRBV15 with TRBJ2-7; 8 bases map to TRBD2. The CDR3 has 14 amino acids. V was clipped by 0 bases and J by 4 bases; unmatched bases: 2. Per the germline V gene, CDR1 is LNHNV and CDR2 is YYDKDF (reference sequence). The CDR3 loop reads CATSRDRGGYEQYF. The CDR3 DNA sequence: TGTGCCACCAGCAGAGATCGGGGGGGATACGAGCAGTACTTC. The full variable domain, its missing parts supplied by reference TRBV15 and TRBJ2-7, is DAMVIQNPRYQVTQFGKPVTLSCSQTLNHNVMYWYQQKSSQAPKLLFHYYDKDFNNEADTPDNFQSRRPNTSFCFLDIRSPGLGDTAMYLCATSRDRGGYEQYFGPGTRLTVT.

The chain has TRBV24-1 and TRBJ2-3, with 10 nucleotides matching TRBD2. The CDR3 loop spans 15 amino acids. Germline CDR1 is KGHDR and CDR2 is SFDVKD. Trimming cost V 9 bases and J 7 bases; bases outside gene matches: 12. CDR3 protein: CATASASGSANTQYF. For the CDR3, the DNA is TGTGCCACCGCGAGCGCTAGCGGGAGCGCAAATACGCAGTATTTT.

Only one count was recorded for this clone. The chain couples TRBV10-3 to TRBJ2-7, with 9 bases matching TRBD2. The CDR3 runs to 12 residues. The germline gives CDR1 ENHRY, CDR2 SYGVKD. V lost 10 bases and J lost 9; bases outside the gene matches: 10. CDR3 in DNA: TGTGCCACCCTGCTGCGGGGGGGCCCGCAGTACTTC. It codes for CATLLRGGPQYF.

The gene calls are TRBV28 and TRBJ1-2; D gene uncertain. V dropped 7 bases and J dropped 6 bases, with 12 bases sitting between them. The CDR3 extends over 12 amino acids. CDR1 and CDR2 from the germline V gene are MDHEN and SYDVKM. The CDR3 DNA sequence: TGTGCCAGCATAAATCCGGGAGATGGCTACACCTTC. Translated, it gives CASINPGDGYTF.

The chain uses TRBV7-9 and TRBJ1-5; no definite D call. Per germline, CDR1 SEHNR and CDR2 FQNEAQ (reference sequence). The CDR3 is 12 amino acids. V lost 5 bases and J lost 11, with 13 bases in between. CDR3 loop: CASSPRGEAQHF. CDR3 bases: TGTGCCAGCAGCCCCCGGGGAGAGGCCCAGCATTTT.

The chain uses TRBV6-6 and TRBJ2-2; TRBD1 is a possible D gene (5 bases). Germline lookup yields CDR1 MNHNY and CDR2 SVGAGI (reference sequence). V dropped 6 bases and J dropped 2 bases, with 7 bases sitting between them. The length of the CDR3 is 13 residues. As DNA, the CDR3 is TGTGCCAGCAGCGGACAAAACACCGGGGAGCTGTTTTTT. Translating gives CASSGQNTGELFF.

J is TRBJ1-4 and V is TRBV18; tentative D call: TRBD1 (6 bases). V lost 5 bases to trimming and J lost 8 bases, with 15 bases between them. Germline CDR1 and CDR2: KGHSH and LQKENI. The CDR3 has 14 residues. The CDR3 DNA follows: TGTGCCAGCTCAAGAGGAGGACAGTACGAAAAACTGTTTTTT. It translates to CASSRGGQYEKLFF.

The chain combines TRBV3-1 (or the pseudogene TRBV3-2) with TRBJ2-1; 9 positions match TRBD2. This CDR3 has 16 residues. The junction had 0 bases not matched to a gene; V was cut back by 0 bases and J by 0 bases. Per the germline V gene, CDR1 is LGHDT and CDR2 is YNNKEL (reference sequence). This chain's CDR3 is CASSQDSGGSYNEQFF. The CDR3 coding sequence is TGTGCCAGCAGCCAAGATAGCGGGGGCTCCTACAATGAGCAGTTCTTC.

The chain links TRBV6-1 to TRBJ2-5; a possible D gene is TRBD2 (5 bases). Germline V gives CDR1 MNHNS, CDR2 SASEGT. V was shortened by 3 bases and J by 4 bases, with 15 bases between the two germline ends. This CDR3 is built from 15 residues. The CDR3 nucleotides read TGTGCCAGCAGTGACCGGGGTTTTCGGGGAGAGACCCAGTACTTC. Its protein is CASSDRGFRGETQYF.

V usage is TRBV10-3 and J usage is TRBJ1-2; possible D gene TRBD1, 5 bases. This CDR3 comprises 13 residues. In germline, CDR1 is ENHRY, CDR2 SYGVKD. Trimming cost V 4 bases and J 4 bases, with 10 bases left between them. The CDR3 coding sequence is TGTGCCATCAGTGCCAGGGAGGGCTATGGCTACACCTTC. It yields the protein CAISAREGYGYTF.

The chain combines TRBV6-2 or TRBV6-3 with TRBJ2-1; TRBD2 aligns across 13 bases. The CDR3 consists of 16 residues. V shed 4 bases, J shed 2 bases, and the junction held 2 bases outside the gene matches. Per the germline V gene, CDR1 is MNHEY and CDR2 is SVGEGT. CDR3 in amino acids: CASSSGLAGAYNEQFF. Here the CDR3 DNA reads TGTGCCAGCAGTTCAGGACTAGCGGGAGCCTACAATGAGCAGTTCTTC.

The chain employs TRBV2 and TRBJ1-2, with no clear D. Trimming removed 8 bases at V and 4 bases at J, with 17 bases between. The CDR3 totals 14 residues. Germline V gene data show CDR1 as SNHLY and CDR2 as FYNNEI. The CDR3 loop is CASGLGAVGYGYTF. The CDR3 DNA reads TGTGCCAGCGGATTGGGAGCAGTGGGCTATGGCTACACCTTC.

This clone has just one count. The V and J genes are TRBV7-2 and TRBJ1-2, with D unclear. Trimming shortened V by 1 base and J by 0 bases, and 6 bases separated the two germline ends. There are 14 residues in the CDR3. Germline V CDR1 and CDR2: SGHTA, FQGNSA. CDR3 DNA sequence: TGTGCCAGCAGCTTAGACGGGGCTAACTATGGCTACACCTTC. Its translation: CASSLDGANYGYTF.